One sample yielded the 8 T cell receptor beta chains listed below, sequenced in a study of spatial heterogeneity in lung cancer. Via MiXCR, TCRdb re-called the 5' RACE reads, giving one row per CDR3 protein. The sample holds some 41,000 distinct CDR3 sequences, approximately 6.3% seen once. Sample time point: sample taken at primary tumor resection. The sample in question was PBMCs, obtained at surgery. These receptors were obtained from a female donor with early-stage non-small cell lung cancer.

This clonotype has ten or more counts. The chain employs TRBV6-2 or TRBV6-3 and TRBJ1-2, with 8 bases identical to TRBD1. The J segment lost 4 bases and the V segment lost 6 bases, leaving 7 bases of the junction unmatched. Germline V lookup: CDR1 MNHEY, CDR2 SVGEGT. CDR3 size: 14 residues. This CDR3 reads CASRPGTGIYGYTF. The DNA for the CDR3 is TGTGCCAGCAGGCCCGGGACAGGCATCTATGGCTACACCTTC.

This clonotype was recorded a few times. The chain carries TRBV11-2 and TRBJ2-3, with 9 bases that match TRBD1. This CDR3 comprises 14 residues. The trim removed 4 bases at V and 5 bases at J, leaving 4 bases unmatched. Germline assignment: CDR1 SGHAT and CDR2 FQNNGV. CDR3 sequence (DNA): TGTGCCAGCAGCTCCACAGGGGGCATAGATACGCAGTATTTT. Residues: CASSSTGGIDTQYF.

This clonotype came up many times. The chain is built from TRBV7-9 and TRBJ2-1; TRBD1 or TRBD2 may be the D gene (6 bases each). The CDR3 length is 15 residues. The V and J ends lost 0 bases and 7 bases respectively, with 13 bases between them. Per the germline V gene, CDR1 is SEHNR and CDR2 is FQNEAQ (reference sequence). CDR3 region: CASSLAGGRRNEQFF. The CDR3 nucleotides are TGTGCCAGCAGCTTAGCCGGGGGCCGGCGGAATGAGCAGTTCTTC.

The sample holds many counts of this clonotype. The chain links TRBV5-1 to TRBJ2-5, with D hard to call. The CDR3 totals 11 residues. Trimming stripped 0 bases from V and 5 bases from J, with 2 bases between. Germline CDR1 and CDR2: SGHRS and YFSETQ. The CDR3 DNA reads TGCGCCAGCAGCTTGGAGGAGACCCAGTACTTC. Protein sequence: CASSLEETQYF.

The chain links TRBV7-9 to TRBJ2-3; 10 positions match TRBD2. Germline CDR1 and CDR2: SEHNR and FQNEAQ (reference sequence). This CDR3 has 18 amino acids. Germline trimming cut 1 base from V and 0 bases from J; bases unmatched to any gene: 7. This CDR3 is CASSLGLAGDASTDTQYF. The DNA of the CDR3 is TGTGCCAGCAGCTTAGGCCTAGCGGGGGATGCTAGCACAGATACGCAGTATTTT.

This clonotype came up many times. The chain joins TRBV6-2 or TRBV6-3 to TRBJ2-7; 7 bases line up with TRBD2. V lost 8 bases, J lost 3 bases, and 13 bases stayed unmatched. The CDR3 contains 15 residues. Germline V gene data show CDR1 as MNHEY and CDR2 as SVGEGT. The CDR3 reads CASGLRRGSFYEQYF. In nucleotides, the CDR3 is TGTGCCAGCGGCCTAAGGCGGGGGTCCTTCTACGAGCAGTACTTC.

This clonotype was seen at least ten times. This sequence joins TRBV20-1 and TRBJ1-2; tentative D call: TRBD1 (6 bases). V was pared by 6 bases and J by 4 bases, with 9 bases between. Germline CDR1 DFQATT, CDR2 SNEGSKA (reference sequence). The CDR3 is 11 residues long. CDR3 coding DNA: TGCAGTGCCCAGGGGACCTATGGCTACACCTTC. Translated, it gives CSAQGTYGYTF.

V gene TRBV19 combines with J gene TRBJ2-5, with 12 bases lining up with TRBD2. CDR3 size: 16 residues. Trimming at V came to 3 bases and at J to 7 bases, leaving 9 bases not matched to a gene. The germline gives CDR1 LNHDA, CDR2 SQIVND (reference sequence). CDR3 nucleotides: TGTGCCAGTAGTATTGCGCGGACTAGCGGGGATGTGACCCAGTACTTC. The encoded protein is CASSIARTSGDVTQYF.